This record covers a single T cell receptor (beta chain). Germline assignment: CDR1 MDHEN and CDR2 SYDVKM. The junction had 8 bases not matched to a gene; V was cut back by 6 bases and J by 0 bases. The CDR3 loop spans 16 amino acids. The sample is drawn from a study of T cell responses to AZD1222 COVID-19 vaccine. Assay: immunoSEQ multiplex PCR; the TCRdb copy retains only in-frame clones and omits some. The sample includes about 150,000 clones, roughly nine tenths of them seen just once. The chain couples TRBV28 to TRBJ2-1; the match to TRBD2 covers 7 bases. This sequence was found in an adult who had recovered from COVID-19. The sample here was peripheral blood, taken after recovery from COVID-19. The chain's CDR3 is CASRPQRGNSYNEQFF. For the CDR3, the DNA is TGTGCCAGCAGACCTCAGCGGGGCAACTCCTACAATGAGCAGTTCTTC.